The present entry profiles one T cell receptor (beta chain) with its context. The antigen is unknown. The data stem from a study of T-cell reconstitution after alpha-beta-depleted transplantation in children. Preparation of the TCRbeta library involved a method that used unique molecular identifiers. One entry per CDR3 protein, called by TCRdb with MiXCR from the PCR reads. Of more than 200,000 distinct CDR3 sequences in the sample, roughly 8.3% were seen once. Findings of the study overall: In some patients, recipient T cells and intrathymic progenitors surviving conditioning explained high day-60 diversity. Several hundred expanded graft clones reportedly gave rise to the alpha-beta T cells present about two months after transplant.

The V gene's germline CDR1 is SGHKS and CDR2 YYEKEE (reference sequence). This CDR3 is 14 amino acids long. V was pared by 3 bases and J by 1 base, with 2 bases of the junction left unmatched. This sequence originates from a male patient between 2 and 10 years old who had a stem cell transplant for acute myeloid leukemia, so the T cells may come from the graft donor. Sequencing was performed on PBMCs, mostly from graft donor cells, taken 360 days after TCRalphabeta/CD19-depleted stem cell transplant. The V call is TRBV5-5, the J call TRBJ1-1; 8 positions agree with TRBD1. The CDR3 sequence is CASSSGQANTEAFF. The CDR3 DNA reads as TGTGCCAGCAGCTCGGGACAGGCGAACACTGAAGCTTTCTTT.